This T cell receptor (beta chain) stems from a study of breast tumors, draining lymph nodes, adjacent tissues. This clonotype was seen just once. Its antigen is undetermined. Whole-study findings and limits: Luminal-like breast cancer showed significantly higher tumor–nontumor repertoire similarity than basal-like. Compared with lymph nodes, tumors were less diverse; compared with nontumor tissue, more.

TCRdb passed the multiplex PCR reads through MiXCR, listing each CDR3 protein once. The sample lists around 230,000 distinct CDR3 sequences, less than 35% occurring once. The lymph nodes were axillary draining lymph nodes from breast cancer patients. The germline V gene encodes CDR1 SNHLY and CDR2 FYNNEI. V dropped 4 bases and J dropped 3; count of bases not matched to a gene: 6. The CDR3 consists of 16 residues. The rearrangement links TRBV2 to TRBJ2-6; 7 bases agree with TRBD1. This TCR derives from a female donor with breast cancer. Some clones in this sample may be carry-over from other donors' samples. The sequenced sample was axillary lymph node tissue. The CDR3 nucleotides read TGTGCCAGCAGTGGACAGGGTGTCTATGGGGCCAACGTCCTGACTTTC. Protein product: CASSGQGVYGANVLTF.